This T cell receptor (beta chain) is drawn from a study of blood T cell repertoires in COVID-19. Trimming pared 5 bases from V and 12 bases from J, leaving 11 bases between. This CDR3 contains 11 residues. The germline V gene has CDR1 SGHVS and CDR2 FQNEAQ. Using immunoSEQ multiplex PCR, the repertoire was profiled, and TCRdb retains in-frame clones only, with some absent. The sample lists 180,000 or so clones, roughly 80% seen once, with roughly 9.6% in the top ten. Sample: peripheral blood. This sequence was found in a woman aged 40 to 55 with COVID-19, enrolled during active disease. The rearrangement joins TRBV7-8 to TRBJ2-1; D is undetermined. CDR3 DNA sequence: TGTGCCAGCAGCACCGCTAGAGGGCAGTTCTTC. Amino acids: CASSTARGQFF.